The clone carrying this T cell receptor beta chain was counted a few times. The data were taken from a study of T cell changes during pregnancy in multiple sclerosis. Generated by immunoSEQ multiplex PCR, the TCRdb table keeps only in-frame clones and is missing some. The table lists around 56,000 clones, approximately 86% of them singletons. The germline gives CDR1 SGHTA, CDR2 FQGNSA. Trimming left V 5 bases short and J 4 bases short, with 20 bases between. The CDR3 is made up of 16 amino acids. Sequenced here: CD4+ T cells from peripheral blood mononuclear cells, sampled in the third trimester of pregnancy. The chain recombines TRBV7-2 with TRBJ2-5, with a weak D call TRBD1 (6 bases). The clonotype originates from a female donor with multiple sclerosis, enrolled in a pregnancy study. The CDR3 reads CASSVRSYRVGETQYF. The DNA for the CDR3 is TGTGCCAGCAGCGTTAGATCCTACAGGGTCGGAGAGACCCAGTACTTC.